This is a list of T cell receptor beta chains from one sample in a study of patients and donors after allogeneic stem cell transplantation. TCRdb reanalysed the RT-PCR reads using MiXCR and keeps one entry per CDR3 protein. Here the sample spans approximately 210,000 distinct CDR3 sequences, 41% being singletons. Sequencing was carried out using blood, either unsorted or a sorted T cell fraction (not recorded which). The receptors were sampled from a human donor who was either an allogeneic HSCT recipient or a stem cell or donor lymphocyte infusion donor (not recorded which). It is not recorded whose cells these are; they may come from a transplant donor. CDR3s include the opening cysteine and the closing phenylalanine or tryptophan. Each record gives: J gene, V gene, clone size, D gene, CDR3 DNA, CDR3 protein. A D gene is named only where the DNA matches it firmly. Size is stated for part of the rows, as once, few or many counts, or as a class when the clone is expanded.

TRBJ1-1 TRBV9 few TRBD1 TGTGCCAGCAGCGCCGCGTCGGGACAGGGGAACACTGAAGCTTTCTTT CASSAASGQGNTEAFF
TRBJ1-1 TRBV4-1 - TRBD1 TGCGCCAGCAGCCAGAGGGACAGGAACACTGAAGCTTTCTTT CASSQRDRNTEAFF
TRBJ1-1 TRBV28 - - TGTGCCAGCAGTTTAGATGCCGCCGGGAGCACTGAAGCTTTCTTT CASSLDAAGSTEAFF
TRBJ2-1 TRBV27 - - TGTGCCAGCAGTTTTTACCCCAATGAGCAGTTCTTC CASSFYPNEQFF
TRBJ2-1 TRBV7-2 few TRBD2 TGTGCCAGCAGCTTAAAGACTAGCGCCCACAATGAGCAGTTCTTC CASSLKTSAHNEQFF
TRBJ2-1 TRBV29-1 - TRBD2 TGCAGCGTTCGGACTAGCGCGTACAATGAGCAGTTCTTC CSVRTSAYNEQFF
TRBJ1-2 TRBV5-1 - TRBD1 TGCGCCAGCAGCAACCGGGACAGGGCTAACTATGGCTACACCTTC CASSNRDRANYGYTF
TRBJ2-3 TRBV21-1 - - TGTGCCAGCAGCGCGGTTCCCCGGGTAGATACGCAGTATTTT CASSAVPRVDTQYF
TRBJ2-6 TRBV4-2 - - TGTGCCAGCAGCCAAGAAGGGGCCTCTGGGGCCAACGTCCTGACTTTC CASSQEGASGANVLTF
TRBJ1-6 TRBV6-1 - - TGTGCCAGCAGTGAAGCGCTATCGAGGGATAATTCACCCCTCCACTTT CASSEALSRDNSPLHF
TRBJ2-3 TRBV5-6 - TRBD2 TGTGCCAGCAGCTGGGGACTAGGGAGCACAGATACGCAGTATTTT CASSWGLGSTDTQYF
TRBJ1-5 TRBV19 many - TGTGCCAGTAGTATAGATCCGTCTCAGCCCCAGCATTTT CASSIDPSQPQHF
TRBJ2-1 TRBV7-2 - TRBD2 TGTGCCAGCAGCTTAAGGGCGGGAGTCAACAATGAGCAGTTCTTC CASSLRAGVNNEQFF
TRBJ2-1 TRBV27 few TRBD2 TGTGCCAGCAGTCTTAGACTAGCGCCCTTCGATGAGCAGTTCTTC CASSLRLAPFDEQFF
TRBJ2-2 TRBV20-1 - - TGCAGTGCTAGAACCGGGGCCGGGGAGCTGTTTTTT CSARTGAGELFF
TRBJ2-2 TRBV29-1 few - TGCAGTACACAGCGGAACACCGGGGAGCTGTTTTTT CSTQRNTGELFF
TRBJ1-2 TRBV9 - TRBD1 TGTGCCAGCAGCGTAGAAGGGCCAAGCGGGACAGCCCCACTACATGGCTACACCTTC CASSVEGPSGTAPLHGYTF
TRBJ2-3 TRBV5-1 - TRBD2 TGCGCCAGCAGCTTGATACTAGCGGGTACCGCAGATACGCAGTATTTT CASSLILAGTADTQYF
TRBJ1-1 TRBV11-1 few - TGTGCCAGCAGCCCGGCTAGGGGAGGGAACACTGAAGCTTTCTTT CASSPARGGNTEAFF
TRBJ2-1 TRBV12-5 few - TGTGCTAGCCAAGACTCCCTCTTAGCGTACAATGAGCAGTTCTTC CASQDSLLAYNEQFF
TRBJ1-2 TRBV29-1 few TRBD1 TGCAGCGTTGAACCAACAGGGGGCTATGGCTACACCTTC CSVEPTGGYGYTF
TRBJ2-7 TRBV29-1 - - TGCAGCGTTGACGGCGGGATATACGAGCAGTACTTC CSVDGGIYEQYF
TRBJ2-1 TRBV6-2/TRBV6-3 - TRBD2 TGTGCCAGCAGTCCCAGACTAGCGGGTCGGGATGAGCAGTTCTTC CASSPRLAGRDEQFF
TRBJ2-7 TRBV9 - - TGTGCCAGCAGCGTAGCTGGGGAGTTCTACGAGCAGTACTTC CASSVAGEFYEQYF
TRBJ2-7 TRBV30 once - TGTGCCTGGAGAAACAAGGGCGAGCAGTACTTC CAWRNKGEQYF
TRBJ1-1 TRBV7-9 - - TGTGCCAGCAACCCGCACCTACAGGAAAGGGCTTTCTTT CASNPHLQERAFF
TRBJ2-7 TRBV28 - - TGTGCCAGCAGTTTTACAGGAGCCTACGAGCAGTACTTC CASSFTGAYEQYF
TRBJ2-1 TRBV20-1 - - TGCAGTGCTAGAGACACTAGGCTTTACAATGAGCAGTTCTTC CSARDTRLYNEQFF
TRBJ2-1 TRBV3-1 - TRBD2 TGTGCCAGCAGCCAAGTCGGGCTAGCGGAAAACAATGAGCAGTTCTTC CASSQVGLAENNEQFF
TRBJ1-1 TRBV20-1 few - TGCAGTCCCCTCATGGGGTCTGAAGCTTTCTTT CSPLMGSEAFF
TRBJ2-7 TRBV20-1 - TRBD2 TGCAGTGGGGAAAGGGGCATAGGACTAGCGAAGACCTACGAGCAGTACTTC CSGERGIGLAKTYEQYF
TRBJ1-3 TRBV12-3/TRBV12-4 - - TGTGCCAGCAGTGGGGGGGACCTACCAATCTCTGGAAACACCATATATTTT CASSGGDLPISGNTIYF
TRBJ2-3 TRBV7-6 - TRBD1 TGTGCCAGCAGCTGGGACGGGACAGGGGATGTAGGAGATACGCAGTATTTT CASSWDGTGDVGDTQYF
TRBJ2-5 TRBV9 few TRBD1 TGTGCCAGCAGCCACCGGGACAGGGGGCCCTACCGGGAGACCCAGTACTTC CASSHRDRGPYRETQYF
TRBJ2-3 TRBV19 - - TGTGCCAGTAGTCCCGCGGCGATAGATACGCAGTATTTT CASSPAAIDTQYF
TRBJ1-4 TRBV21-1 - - TGTGCCAGCAGCGCAAAAGACAGGACCCATAATGAAAAACTGTTTTTT CASSAKDRTHNEKLFF
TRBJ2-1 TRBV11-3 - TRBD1 TGTGCCAGCAGCCCCGGACAGGGGGGGCTCAATGAGCAGTTCTTC CASSPGQGGLNEQFF
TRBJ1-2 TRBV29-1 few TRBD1 TGCAGCGTTGGAGGGGACAGTACTTCTAACTATGGCTACACCTTC CSVGGDSTSNYGYTF
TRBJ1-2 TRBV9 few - TGTGCCAGCAGCGAGGGGGGTGCCTATGGCTACACCTTC CASSEGGAYGYTF
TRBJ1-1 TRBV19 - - TGTGCCAGTAGTATAGGAGGGGGAGCTGAAGCTTTCTTT CASSIGGGAEAFF
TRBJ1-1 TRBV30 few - TGTGCCTGGAGGGCCTATAACACTGAAGCTTTCTTT CAWRAYNTEAFF
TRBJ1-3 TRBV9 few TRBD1 TGTGCCAGCAGCGCCGCAGGGGGCTCTGGAAACACCATATATTTT CASSAAGGSGNTIYF
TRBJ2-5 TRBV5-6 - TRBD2 TGTGCCAGTAGGTACGGGACTAGCGGAACCATCCAAGAGACCCAGTACTTC CASRYGTSGTIQETQYF